This entry lists 10 T cell receptor beta chains sequenced from one sample in a study of beta chain features in type 1 diabetes. Sequencing targeted expressed TCRB transcripts, as all isolated RNA had been reverse transcribed. Here immunoSEQ multiplex PCR was the method, and the copy in TCRdb shows in-frame clones only, minus some. The table lists 400,000 to 500,000 clones, around 13% of them singletons. The sequenced sample was naive CD4+ T cells from blood. These receptors were taken from a man aged 30 to 45 in good health.

The rearrangement joins TRBV4-3 to TRBJ2-3; perhaps TRBD2 as D (6 bases). The CDR3 is 16 amino acids. Trimming removed 0 bases from V and 5 bases from J, with 15 bases in between. CDR1 is LGHNA and CDR2 is YSLEER in the germline V gene. The CDR3 coding sequence is TGCGCCAGCAGCCAAGACGGAGCGGGTAGGCTAGATACGCAGTATTTT. This sequence encodes CASSQDGAGRLDTQYF.

Here the CDR3 reads CASSLVRQGQYV. The CDR3 bases are TGTGCCAGCAGCTTAGTCCGCCAGGGACAGTACGTC. The genes are TRBV7-6 and TRBJ2-7, with D perhaps TRBD1 (5 bases). V was cut by 1 base and J by 10 bases, with 11 bases left in between. CDR1 is SGHVS and CDR2 is FNYEAQ in the germline V gene. The CDR3 consists of 12 residues.

This chain uses TRBV7-9 with TRBJ1-4; 8 bases are shared with TRBD1. The CDR3 has 16 residues. After removal of 3 bases from V and 8 bases from J, the junction contained 11 bases not matched to a gene. Per the germline V gene, CDR1 is SEHNR and CDR2 is FQNEAQ (reference sequence). The CDR3 DNA is TGTGCCAGCAGCTTTAAGTCCCGGACAGGGCGGGAAAAACTGTTTTTT. Protein sequence: CASSFKSRTGREKLFF. Full variable domain (rest looked up from reference TRBV7-9 and TRBJ1-4): DTGVSQNPRHKITKRGQNVTFRCDPISEHNRLYWYRQTLGQGPEFLTYFQNEAQLEKSRLLSDRFSAERPKGSFSTLEIQRTEQGDSAMYLCASSFKSRTGREKLFFGSGTQLSVL.

This clone was seen only a few times. The V call is TRBV10-2, the J call TRBJ2-7, with D uncertain. The CDR3 sequence is 15 residues long. CDR1 and CDR2 from the germline V gene are WSHSY and SAAADI. V was pared by 0 bases and J by 2 bases, with 11 bases between. CDR3 DNA sequence: TGCGCCAGCAGTGAGTCGGGGAACAGCGCCTACGAGCAGTACGTC. Encoded protein: CASSESGNSAYEQYV.

This clone has a handful of counts. The CDR3 nucleotides are TGTGCCTGGAGTGTACGGGGGAGGCAGCCCCAGCATTTT. Protein product: CAWSVRGRQPQHF. J is TRBJ1-5 and V is TRBV30; maybe TRBD1 (5 bases). CDR3 length: 13 amino acids. With 0 bases removed from V and 7 bases from J, the gap between germline ends came to 10 bases. Germline CDR1 is GTSNPN and CDR2 is SVGIG (reference sequence).

This clone was detected a few times. The V gene is TRBV9, the J gene TRBJ2-3; D assignment may be TRBD1 or TRBD2 (5 bases each). The germline V gene has CDR1 SGDLS and CDR2 YYNGEE. Trimming took 0 bases from V and 7 from J, leaving 9 bases between them. The CDR3 contains 13 residues. In nucleotides, the CDR3 is TGTGCCAGCAGCGTAGCAAAGGGACATACGCAGTATTTT. Residues: CASSVAKGHTQYF.

The chain has TRBV18 and TRBJ1-4, with D maybe TRBD1 (6 bases). V lost 6 bases, J lost 6 bases, and 17 bases lay in between. The CDR3 extends over 15 amino acids. The germline CDR1 and CDR2 sequences are KGHSH and LQKENI. CDR3 in DNA: TGTGCCAGCTCGGAAAGACAGGTCTCGTATGAAAAACTGTTTTTT. Translated, it gives CASSERQVSYEKLFF.

This chain uses TRBV6-6 with TRBJ2-7; 11 nucleotides line up with TRBD1. There are 16 residues in the CDR3. J gave up 5 bases and V 6 bases, and 12 bases lay outside the gene matches. The germline V gene encodes CDR1 MNHNY and CDR2 SVGAGI (reference sequence). The DNA of the CDR3 is TGTGCCAGCAGGGGTTCAGGGACAGGGGGTACGCACGAGCAGTACTTC. Protein: CASRGSGTGGTHEQYF.

The genes are TRBV4-1 and TRBJ1-1; perhaps TRBD1 as D (5 bases). V lost 0 bases, J lost 10 bases, and 18 bases lay in between. Looked up from germline, CDR1 is MGHRA and CDR2 is YSYEKL. The CDR3 contains 15 residues. The CDR3 spells CASSQDRGSGWPAFF. CDR3 DNA: TGCGCCAGCAGCCAAGATCGGGGGTCAGGGTGGCCAGCTTTCTTT.

As regards this clone: The same CDR3 is also encoded by other DNA sequences in this sample. The rearrangement uses TRBV6-5 and TRBJ2-5; a weak D match, TRBD2 (5 bases). V was trimmed by 0 bases and J by 1 base, leaving 6 bases between them. CDR3 size: 14 residues. Germline CDR1 is MNHEY and CDR2 is SVGAGI. As DNA, the CDR3 is TGTGCCAGCAGTTACTCGAGGGCCCAAGAGACCCAGTACTTC. Protein product: CASSYSRAQETQYF.